This section outlines one T cell receptor (beta chain) sequence together with its context. In the authors' workflow: Amplification from reference gene primers served as the basis for estimated nucleated cell counts. Data came from immunoSEQ multiplex PCR; TCRdb stores just in-frame clones and leaves some out. The DNA gave D and trimming, while V, J and clone size come from that table. The data contain 150,000 to 200,000 clones, about 90% of them singletons. This CDR3 comprises 12 residues. V lost 3 bases and J lost 0, with 3 bases in between. Per the germline V gene, CDR1 is GTSNPN and CDR2 is SVGIG (reference sequence). The sample is drawn from a study of blood T cell repertoires in COVID-19. Looking at the study overall: COVID-19 samples, acute and convalescent, were from the United States, Italy and Spain. Sample material is recorded as cDNA or gDNA derived from T cells, B-cell-depleted T cells, or PBMCs.

Membership in each cohort depended on participant-reported clinical history. Specimen: PBMCs or T cells enriched from blood (not recorded which). The clonotype was recovered from a human donor with acute COVID-19. The donor label of this sample is uncertain. The chain couples TRBV30 to TRBJ1-3; D is undetermined. The CDR3 reads CAWRSSGNTIYF. Here the CDR3 DNA reads TGTGCCTGGAGGAGCTCTGGAAACACCATATATTTT.